The 19 T cell receptor beta chains listed next were all sequenced from one sample in a study of cytomegalovirus exposure and HLA in healthy donors (dated by TCRdb to about 2017). Library preparation was by the immunoSEQ multiplex PCR assay. A mixture of 60 forward primers for TCR Vbeta segments and 13 reverse primers for TCR Jbeta segments was used in the multiplex PCR. What TCRdb holds here is the immuneACCESS table cut down to in-frame rearrangements. Part of the clones is not present; checked against another copy, under half of the missing clones reflect an unresolved V gene, and the others are unexplained. In all, the sample holds some 170,000 clones, and about 72% of those were seen once. Clones ranked in the top ten supply 3.7% of the sample. The sample comprised PBMCs. These receptor sequences come from a man between 25 and 39 years old in good health and CMV-seropositive.

The table lists this clone with a count of one. The chain carries TRBV11-2 and TRBJ1-6, with TRBD1 identical over 9 bases. Trimming cost V 3 bases and J 8 bases; bases outside gene matches: 5. Germline V gene data show CDR1 as SGHAT and CDR2 as FQNNGV. CDR3 length: 15 residues. CDR3 coding DNA: TGTGCCAGCAGCTTGGGACAGGGTTCGGATTCACCCCTCCACTTT. Amino acids: CASSLGQGSDSPLHF.

In its sample, this clone was seen once. The CDR3 DNA follows: TGCAGCGCCGCTCCGGGACAGGTTCCCTCTGAGCAGTACTTC. Protein sequence: CSAAPGQVPSEQYF. The chain recombines TRBV29-1 with TRBJ2-7; 8 bases map to TRBD1. Germline CDR1 is SQVTM and CDR2 is ANQGSEA. The V and J ends lost 7 bases and 7 bases, in that order; junction bases with no gene match: 15. CDR3 length equals 14 residues.

The chain is built from TRBV2 and TRBJ2-1, with 8 bases matching TRBD1. CDR3 length: 13 residues. The V segment lost 6 bases and the J segment 9 bases; nucleotides outside the gene matches: 7. Germline CDR1 reads SNHLY; CDR2 reads FYNNEI. The CDR3 sequence is CASRGPGGFEQFF. The CDR3, as DNA: TGTGCCAGCAGGGGGCCAGGGGGCTTTGAGCAGTTCTTC.

This rearrangement joins TRBV4-1 to TRBJ2-7; unclear D gene. Germline V gene sequence: CDR1 MGHRA, CDR2 YSYEKL. V was clipped by 2 bases and J by 3 bases, with 11 bases between them. This CDR3 region has 14 residues. The chain's CDR3 is CASSQRSGFYEQYF. CDR3 sequence (DNA): TGCGCCAGCAGCCAAAGGTCAGGTTTCTACGAGCAGTACTTC.

This chain links TRBV28 with TRBJ2-2; 7 nucleotides line up with TRBD2. CDR1 MDHEN and CDR2 SYDVKM come from the germline V gene. Unmatched junction bases numbered 5, after V lost 2 bases and J lost 2 bases. CDR3 length: 16 amino acids. The CDR3 reads CASSLRLAVNTGELFF. DNA of the CDR3: TGTGCCAGCAGTTTAAGGCTAGCGGTTAACACCGGGGAGCTGTTTTTT.

The chain combines TRBV19 with TRBJ2-1, with D possibly being TRBD1 (5 bases). This CDR3 region has 17 residues. The V end was cut by 6 bases, the J end by 2 bases, with 20 bases between. The germline V gene encodes CDR1 LNHDA and CDR2 SQIVND (reference sequence). CDR3 nucleotide sequence: TGTGCCAGTAGACCTTCATTCGACCTGGACACCTACAATGAGCAGTTCTTC. It translates to CASRPSFDLDTYNEQFF.

V and J are TRBV10-3 and TRBJ1-6, with 10 nucleotides matching TRBD1. With 7 bases clipped from V and 7 bases from J, the junction kept 4 bases outside the gene matches. The germline V gene encodes CDR1 ENHRY and CDR2 SYGVKD. This CDR3 has 14 residues. The CDR3 spells CAIKAGQGNSPLHF. DNA of the CDR3: TGTGCCATCAAGGCGGGACAGGGGAATTCACCCCTCCACTTT.

The J gene is TRBJ2-3, the V gene TRBV18, with D possibly TRBD2 on 5 matching bases. Trimming took off 0 bases at V and 0 bases at J, with 16 bases between the two ends. In germline, CDR1 is KGHSH, CDR2 LQKENI. This CDR3 spans 18 amino acids. CDR3 nucleotides: TGTGCCAGCTCACCACCGGGTTCCCTAGCCACTAGCACAGATACGCAGTATTTT. Protein sequence: CASSPPGSLATSTDTQYF.

The CDR3 nucleotides are TGTGCCAGCACCCTTCCGGGGACAGCTAATCAGCCCCAGCATTTT. It encodes CASTLPGTANQPQHF. This chain links TRBV28 with TRBJ1-5; 7 nucleotides line up with TRBD1. Trimming took 7 bases from V and 4 from J; bases not matched to a gene: 10. The CDR3 has 15 amino acids. Germline CDR1 and CDR2: MDHEN and SYDVKM.

CDR3 protein: CASSVDRGTYEQYF. The CDR3 DNA is TGTGCCAGCAGCGTCGACAGGGGTACCTACGAGCAGTACTTC. J is TRBJ2-7 and V is TRBV7-7, with 8 bases fitting TRBD1. This CDR3 comprises 14 residues. Unmatched junction bases numbered 5, after V lost 5 bases and J lost 2 bases. Germline V gene sequence: CDR1 SSHAT, CDR2 FNYEAQ (reference sequence).

V and J are TRBV7-2 and TRBJ1-4; D call uncertain. Between the trimmed V and J ends, which lost 2 bases and 5 bases, there was a span of 6 bases. Germline V gene data show CDR1 as SGHTA and CDR2 as FQGNSA. The CDR3 totals 13 residues. The CDR3 DNA is TGTGCCAGCAGCTTATCCAGAAATGAAAAACTGTTTTTT. This encodes CASSLSRNEKLFF.

This clone showed up just a few times. V and J are TRBV30 and TRBJ1-5, with D uncertain. Germline loops: CDR1 GTSNPN, CDR2 SVGIG (reference sequence). The V end lost 0 bases, the J end lost 5 bases, and 8 bases lay between the germline ends. This CDR3 is built from 13 residues. The CDR3 region has the DNA TGTGCCTGGAGTGTACTAGCCGATCAGCCCCAGCATTTT. This codes for CAWSVLADQPQHF.

J is TRBJ2-5 and V is TRBV6-1; 8 bases are shared with TRBD1. The length of the CDR3 is 13 residues. CDR1 is MNHNS, CDR2 SASEGT, per germline. Trimming removed 10 bases from V and 0 bases from J; junction bases left unmatched: 4. The CDR3 here is CATRTGNQETQYF. In DNA form, the CDR3 reads TGTGCCACCAGGACAGGGAACCAAGAGACCCAGTACTTC.

The J gene is TRBJ2-2, the V gene TRBV19, with D possibly TRBD1 on 6 matching bases. The CDR3 totals 14 residues. The germline V gene encodes CDR1 LNHDA and CDR2 SQIVND (reference sequence). The V end lost 5 bases, the J end lost 8 bases, and 15 bases lay between the germline ends. CDR3 sequence reads: CASSSGQRTGELFF. CDR3 nucleotide sequence: TGTGCCAGTAGTTCGGGACAACGAACAGGGGAGCTGTTTTTT.

This clone was counted at least ten times. This chain connects TRBV4-3 to TRBJ2-5, with TRBD1 matching over 7 bases. J was trimmed by 5 bases and V by 2 bases; bases with no gene match: 8. Germline loops: CDR1 LGHNA, CDR2 YSLEER. The CDR3 covers 15 residues. The CDR3 spells CASSQRRGREETQYF. Written as DNA, the CDR3 is TGCGCCAGCAGCCAACGAAGGGGGCGCGAGGAGACCCAGTACTTC.

The J gene is TRBJ2-7, the V gene TRBV19, with 10 bases aligning to TRBD1. Germline V gene sequence: CDR1 LNHDA, CDR2 SQIVND (reference sequence). The CDR3 has 16 residues. The junction had 8 bases not matched to a gene; V was cut back by 4 bases and J by 2 bases. CDR3 loop: CASSTSGTGAAYEQYF. The DNA of the CDR3 is TGTGCCAGTAGTACCTCCGGGACAGGGGCCGCCTACGAGCAGTACTTC.

The V gene is TRBV6-5, the J gene TRBJ1-2; 11 bases fit TRBD1. The ends lost 2 bases at V and 4 bases at J; junction bases unmatched: 0. The CDR3 length is 14 residues. Germline assignment: CDR1 MNHEY and CDR2 SVGAGI. The CDR3 spells CASSYGTGGYGYTF. The CDR3 DNA reads TGTGCCAGCAGTTACGGGACAGGGGGCTATGGCTACACCTTC.

CDR3 amino acids: CASSESSHYSNQPQHF. DNA of the CDR3: TGTGCCAGCAGTGAAAGTTCCCACTATAGCAATCAGCCCCAGCATTTT. This chain joins TRBV2 and TRBJ1-5; D is undetermined. The V gene lost 2 bases and the J gene lost 0 bases, with 11 bases spanning the gap. Germline CDR1 is SNHLY and CDR2 is FYNNEI. The length of the CDR3 is 16 residues.

This clone turned up a few times. The chain joins TRBV7-9 to TRBJ2-5, with D unclear. The CDR3 sequence is 15 residues long. The germline V and J ends were trimmed by 5 bases and 1 base, with 14 bases remaining between them. Germline CDR1 is SEHNR and CDR2 is FQNEAQ (reference sequence). CDR3 region: CASSPPRSGQETQYF. The CDR3 nucleotides read TGTGCCAGCAGCCCGCCCCGTTCCGGCCAAGAGACCCAGTACTTC.